This T cell receptor beta chain was documented in a study of shared clonotypes between healthy human individuals. Looking at the study overall: The composition of the donors was a couple of women and a few men aged 18 to 49.

Germline V gene sequence: CDR1 KGHSH, CDR2 LQKENI. V lost 1 base to trimming and J lost 4 bases, with 11 bases between them. The CDR3 sequence is 14 residues long. The sample holds one count of this clone. The identical CDR3 is also encoded by other nucleotide sequences in the sample. Clones were sequenced by immunoSEQ multiplex PCR, and TCRdb holds only the in-frame ones, with some missing. This sample has about 1 million clones, with roughly 80% found just once. Sequencing used memory CD4+ T cells sorted from blood. Subset described: CD45RA-negative fraction. The chain carries TRBV18 and TRBJ2-7, with D possibly TRBD1 on 5 matching bases. This clonotype was sampled from a man in his late teens or twenties in good health. The CDR3 region has the DNA TGTGCCAGCTCACCACGGCAGGGCCCTTACGAGCAGTACTTC. It specifies CASSPRQGPYEQYF.